The rows below give T cell receptor beta chains drawn from one sample of a study of blood T cell repertoires in COVID-19. Using immunoSEQ multiplex PCR, the repertoire was profiled, and TCRdb retains in-frame clones only, with some absent. The top ten hold roughly 21% of the sample, which has 25,000 to 35,000 clones, about 78% seen once. The sequenced sample consisted of peripheral blood. All receptors come from a boy between 2 and 10 years old with active or convalescent COVID-19. The CDR3 runs from the conserved cysteine through the conserved F or W. Each record gives: CDR3 length, V gene, clone size, D gene, J gene, CDR3 protein, CDR3 DNA. The D gene is left open where the match is weak. Some rows mark clone size as missing; the rest say once, few, many or name a class of expanded clone.

>15|TRBV5-1|.|.|TRBJ2-1
CASSLGVSSYNEQFF
TGCGCCAGCAGCTTAGGGGTTTCCTCCTACAATGAGCAGTTCTTC
>16|TRBV9|.|.|TRBJ2-6
CASSATGSSGANVLTF
TGTGCCAGCAGCGCAACAGGGTCTTCTGGGGCCAACGTCCTGACTTTC
>14|TRBV7-2|.|.|TRBJ2-3
CASSLDFSRDTQYF
TGTGCCAGCAGCTTAGACTTTAGCAGAGATACGCAGTATTTT
>17|TRBV29-1|.|TRBD2|TRBJ2-2
CSVDILGGLGNTGELFF
TGCAGCGTTGATATTTTAGGCGGACTAGGGAACACCGGGGAGCTGTTTTTT
>18|TRBV13|.|TRBD1|TRBJ2-1
CASIGGQNPRISYNEQFF
TGTGCCAGCATAGGGGGACAGAACCCCCGTATCTCCTACAATGAGCAGTTCTTC
>12|TRBV6-6|once|.|TRBJ2-5
CASMGAEETQYF
TGTGCCAGCATGGGAGCGGAAGAGACCCAGTACTTC
>16|TRBV27|.|TRBD1|TRBJ2-3
CRADLPGQGEPDTQYF
TGTAGAGCCGATTTACCGGGACAGGGGGAACCAGATACGCAGTATTTT
>15|TRBV7-6|.|TRBD1|TRBJ2-5
CASSSGTGGQETQYF
TGTGCCAGCAGCTCCGGGACAGGGGGACAAGAGACCCAGTACTTC
>15|TRBV28|.|.|TRBJ2-1
CASRLLGASYNEQFF
TGTGCCAGCAGGCTGCTTGGGGCCTCCTACAATGAGCAGTTCTTC
>13|TRBV14|.|.|TRBJ1-2
CASSWAGLDGYTF
TGTGCCAGCAGCTGGGCAGGGCTCGATGGCTACACCTTC
>15|TRBV6-2/TRBV6-3|.|TRBD2|TRBJ2-2
CASSYFSGRTGELFF
TGTGCCAGCAGTTACTTTAGCGGGAGGACCGGGGAGCTGTTTTTT
>15|TRBV29-1|.|TRBD2|TRBJ2-7
CSVAGLAGGGYEQYF
TGCAGCGTGGCGGGACTAGCGGGAGGAGGTTACGAGCAGTACTTC
>13|TRBV28|.|TRBD1|TRBJ2-7
CATEQGAVPEQYF
TGTGCCACAGAGCAGGGGGCGGTACCCGAGCAGTACTTC
>14|TRBV2|.|.|TRBJ2-7
CASSEGVGGYEQYF
TGTGCCAGCAGTGAAGGCGTCGGTGGCTACGAGCAGTACTTC
>12|TRBV28|.|.|TRBJ1-2
CASSQTHYGYTF
TGTGCCAGCAGTCAGACACACTATGGCTACACCTTC
>18|TRBV4-1|.|.|TRBJ1-6
CASSYRAYAWSYNSPLHF
TGCGCCAGCAGCTACAGGGCATATGCATGGTCCTATAATTCACCCCTCCACTTT
>12|TRBV12-3/TRBV12-4|.|.|TRBJ2-7
CASSKTGYEQYF
TGTGCCAGCAGCAAAACAGGCTACGAGCAGTACTTC
>15|TRBV19|.|.|TRBJ1-5
CASSIRDTRNQPQHF
TGTGCCAGTAGTATCAGGGATACTCGCAATCAGCCCCAGCATTTT
>14|TRBV10-2|.|.|TRBJ2-3
CASRLTADTDTQYF
TGCGCCAGCAGATTGACAGCCGACACAGATACGCAGTATTTT
>18|TRBV4-1|.|TRBD1|TRBJ2-4
CASSQPTTGRYQKNIQYF
TGCGCCAGCAGCCAACCTACGACAGGGCGGTATCAAAAAAACATTCAGTACTTC
>16|TRBV5-1|few|.|TRBJ2-3
CASKGERPGPTDTQYF
TGCGCCAGCAAGGGGGAAAGGCCGGGTCCCACAGATACGCAGTATTTT
>14|TRBV4-1|few|.|TRBJ2-2
CASSQYTNTGELFF
TGCGCCAGCAGCCAATATACAAACACCGGGGAGCTGTTTTTT
>16|TRBV27|.|TRBD1|TRBJ1-2
CASSLGGQGMHYGYTF
TGTGCCAGCAGTCTAGGGGGACAGGGCATGCACTATGGCTACACCTTC
>15|TRBV19|.|TRBD2|TRBJ2-1
CASTPGLAGVNEQFF
TGTGCCAGTACCCCGGGACTAGCGGGAGTGAATGAGCAGTTCTTC
>11|TRBV29-1|.|.|TRBJ2-7
CSVTSLYEQYF
TGCAGCGTGACTAGTTTGTACGAGCAGTACTTC
>14|TRBV27|.|.|TRBJ2-2
CASKRQGSTGELFF
TGTGCCAGCAAACGGCAGGGTAGCACCGGGGAGCTGTTTTTT
>19|TRBV18|once|TRBD1|TRBJ2-6
CASSPNRDRILYGANVLTF
TGTGCCAGCTCACCAAACCGGGACAGGATCTTGTACGGGGCCAACGTCCTGACTTTC
>16|TRBV4-2|.|TRBD2|TRBJ2-1
CASSRHSGSSYNEQFF
TGTGCCAGCAGCCGGCATAGCGGGAGCTCCTACAATGAGCAGTTCTTC
>15|TRBV27|.|.|TRBJ1-1
CASSLSGGLNTEAFF
TGTGCCAGCAGTTTATCGGGGGGATTGAACACTGAAGCTTTCTTT
>14|TRBV6-5|.|.|TRBJ1-1
CASSYSTGIIGAFF
TGTGCCAGCAGTTACTCCACAGGGATTATTGGAGCTTTCTTT
>16|TRBV9|few|.|TRBJ1-5
CASSVDGAGGSQPQHF
TGTGCCAGCAGCGTAGATGGCGCCGGGGGTAGTCAGCCCCAGCATTTT
>15|TRBV28|.|TRBD1|TRBJ1-4
CASRTQGALNEKLFF
TGTGCCAGCAGGACCCAGGGGGCGTTAAATGAAAAACTGTTTTTT
>14|TRBV5-6|.|TRBD2|TRBJ2-5
CASIRTSLSETQYF
TGTGCCAGCATCCGGACTAGCCTTTCAGAGACCCAGTACTTC
>15|TRBV24-1|.|TRBD1|TRBJ2-2
CATSDDRGRSGELFF
TGTGCCACCAGTGATGACAGGGGGCGGTCCGGGGAGCTGTTTTTT
>18|TRBV9|.|TRBD1|TRBJ1-1
CASSVVTGDWIVNTEAFF
TGTGCCAGCAGCGTCGTTACAGGGGATTGGATAGTGAACACTGAAGCTTTCTTT
>14|TRBV3-1/TRBV3-2|.|.|TRBJ1-2
CASSRRRGYYGYTF
TGTGCCAGCAGCCGCCGGAGAGGATACTATGGCTACACCTTC
>14|TRBV7-2|.|.|TRBJ2-2
CASGAGANTGELFF
TGTGCCAGCGGGGCAGGGGCAAACACCGGGGAGCTGTTTTTT
>16|TRBV3-1/TRBV3-2|.|.|TRBJ2-5
CASSQGIQLGEETQYF
TGTGCCAGCAGCCAAGGGATCCAGCTCGGGGAAGAGACCCAGTACTTC
>16|TRBV6-1|.|TRBD1|TRBJ1-3
CASSEGSGGSGNTIYF
TGTGCCAGCAGTGAGGGATCAGGGGGCTCTGGAAACACCATATATTTT
>14|TRBV28|.|TRBD1|TRBJ1-1
CASLRGGGGTEAFF
TGTGCCAGCCTCAGAGGGGGCGGAGGCACTGAAGCTTTCTTT
>15|TRBV6-2/TRBV6-3|.|TRBD2|TRBJ2-4
CASSPAGGMKNIQYF
TGTGCCAGCAGTCCAGCGGGAGGGATGAAAAACATTCAGTACTTC
>15|TRBV11-2|.|TRBD2|TRBJ2-1
CASSLGLAGRNEQFF
TGTGCCAGCAGCCTTGGACTAGCGGGCCGTAATGAGCAGTTCTTC
>15|TRBV7-9|.|.|TRBJ1-2
CASSLMRGPPGGYTF
TGTGCCAGCAGCTTAATGCGGGGCCCGCCTGGTGGCTACACCTTC
>15|TRBV4-1|.|.|TRBJ1-2
CASSPPGGRAGGYTF
TGCGCCAGCAGCCCCCCCGGGGGGAGGGCGGGAGGCTACACCTTC
>16|TRBV30|medium-sized|TRBD2|TRBJ2-1
CAWSTQGTSGRNEQFF
TGTGCCTGGAGCACTCAGGGAACTAGCGGGAGGAATGAGCAGTTCTTC
>14|TRBV29-1|.|TRBD1|TRBJ1-2
CSVVGDRSNYGYTF
TGCAGCGTTGTGGGGGACAGGAGTAACTATGGCTACACCTTC
>18|TRBV4-3|.|TRBD1|TRBJ1-6
CASSQGYKQGVSNSPLHF
TGCGCCAGCAGCCAAGGATACAAACAGGGGGTCTCGAATTCACCCCTCCACTTT
>17|TRBV2|.|TRBD1|TRBJ2-3
CASSEGTGPGHTDTQYF
TGTGCCAGCAGCGAAGGGACAGGCCCAGGGCACACAGATACGCAGTATTTT
>14|TRBV24-1|.|TRBD2|TRBJ2-7
CATSGTSGSYEQYF
TGTGCCACCAGTGGCACTAGCGGGAGCTACGAGCAGTACTTC
>14|TRBV7-2|.|.|TRBJ1-6
CASSLDSFGSPLHF
TGTGCCAGCAGCTTAGACAGTTTTGGTTCACCCCTCCACTTT
>18|TRBV5-1|.|.|TRBJ2-4
CASSLAEAGRIAKNIQYF
TGCGCCAGCAGCTTGGCGGAAGCAGGCCGAATAGCCAAAAACATTCAGTACTTC
>14|TRBV6-5|.|TRBD1|TRBJ1-2
CASTVNRGGSGYTF
TGTGCCAGCACCGTGAACAGGGGTGGGAGTGGCTACACCTTC